The entry that follows covers one TCR beta chain sequence. The sample belongs to a study of human T cells and chemical hapten exposure. Germline V gene lookup returns CDR1 DFQATT and CDR2 SNEGSKA (reference sequence). The CDR3 is made up of 12 amino acids. Trimming pared 5 bases from V and 2 bases from J, leaving 9 bases between. TCRdb re-called the RACE reads with MiXCR, one entry per CDR3 protein. The sample shows approximately 84,000 distinct CDR3 sequences, roughly 10% of them seen only once. Documented time point: patch test 2, 6 weeks after DPC sensitization. Treatment here: therapeutic diphenylcyclopropenone sensitization with weekly scalp DPC.

Sequences were derived from whole blood, sampled in connection with sensitization to the hapten diphenylcyclopropenone (DPC). This chain links TRBV20-1 with TRBJ1-2, with D maybe TRBD1 (5 bases). The receptor's source is a man younger than 35 with alopecia areata. Some clones in this sample may be carry-over from other donors' samples. The CDR3 here is CSAESGNYGYTF. The DNA of the CDR3 is TGCAGTGCTGAGTCAGGGAACTATGGCTACACCTTC.